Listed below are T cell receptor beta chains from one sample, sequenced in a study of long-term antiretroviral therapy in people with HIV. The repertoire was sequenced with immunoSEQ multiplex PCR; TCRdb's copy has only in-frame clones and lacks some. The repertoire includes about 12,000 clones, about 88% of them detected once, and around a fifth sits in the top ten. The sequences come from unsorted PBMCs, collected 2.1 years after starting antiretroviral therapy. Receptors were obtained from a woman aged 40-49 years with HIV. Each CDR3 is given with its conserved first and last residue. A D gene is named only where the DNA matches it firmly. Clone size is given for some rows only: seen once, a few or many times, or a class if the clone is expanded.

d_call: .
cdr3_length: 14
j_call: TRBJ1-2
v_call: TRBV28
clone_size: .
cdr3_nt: TGTGCCAGCAGTTTATTCCAGGGTTCTTCCGGCTACACCTTC
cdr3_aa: CASSLFQGSSGYTF

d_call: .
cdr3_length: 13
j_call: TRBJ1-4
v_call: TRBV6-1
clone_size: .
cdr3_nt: TGTGCCAGCAGTGCACAGGGTCGCGAAAAACTGTTTTTT
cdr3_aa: CASSAQGREKLFF

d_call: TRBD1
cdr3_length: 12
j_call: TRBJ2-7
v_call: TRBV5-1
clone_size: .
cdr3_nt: TGCGCCAGCTCGGGACAGGGCTACGAGCAGTACTTC
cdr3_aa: CASSGQGYEQYF

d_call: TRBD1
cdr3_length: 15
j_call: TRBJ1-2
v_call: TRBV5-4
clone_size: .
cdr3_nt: TGTGCCAGCAGCTTGACAGGGGTTGAATCCTATGGCTACACCTTC
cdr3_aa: CASSLTGVESYGYTF

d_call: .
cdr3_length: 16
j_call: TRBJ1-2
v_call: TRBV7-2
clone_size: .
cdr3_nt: TGTGCCAGCAGCTTTGGCGGCTCTAAAACTAACTATGGCTACACCTTC
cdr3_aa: CASSFGGSKTNYGYTF

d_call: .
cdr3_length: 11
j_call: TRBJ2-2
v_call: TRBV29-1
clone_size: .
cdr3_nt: TGCAGCGCGTGGGTCGCCGGGGAGCTGTTTTTT
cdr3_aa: CSAWVAGELFF

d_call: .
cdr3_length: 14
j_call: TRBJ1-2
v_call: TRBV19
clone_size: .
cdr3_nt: TGTGCCAGTACCCCAATCGAACCCCACTATGGCTACACCTTC
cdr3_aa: CASTPIEPHYGYTF

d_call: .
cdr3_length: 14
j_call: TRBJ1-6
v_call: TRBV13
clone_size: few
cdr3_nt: TGTGCCAGCAGCTTAGGGCCTATGGGTTCACCCCTCCACTTT
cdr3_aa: CASSLGPMGSPLHF

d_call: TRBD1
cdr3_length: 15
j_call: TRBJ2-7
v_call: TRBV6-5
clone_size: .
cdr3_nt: TGTGCCAGCAGCCGAACCAGGGACAGCACCTACGAGCAGTACTTC
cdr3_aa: CASSRTRDSTYEQYF

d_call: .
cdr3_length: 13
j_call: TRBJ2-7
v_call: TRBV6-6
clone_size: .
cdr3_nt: TGTGCCAGCAGCTCTTCCGGAGGCTACGAGCAGTACTTC
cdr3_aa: CASSSSGGYEQYF

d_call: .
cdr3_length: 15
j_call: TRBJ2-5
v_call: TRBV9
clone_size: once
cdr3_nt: TGTGCCAGCAGCGTAGGTCCGGGGGGCGATGAGACCCAGTACTTC
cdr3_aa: CASSVGPGGDETQYF

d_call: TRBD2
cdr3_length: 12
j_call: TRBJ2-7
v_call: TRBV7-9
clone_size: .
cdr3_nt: TGTGCCACCTCGGGGGGGCCCCACGAGCAGTACTTC
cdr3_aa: CATSGGPHEQYF

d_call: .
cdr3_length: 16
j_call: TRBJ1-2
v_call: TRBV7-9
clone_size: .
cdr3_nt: TGTGCCAGCAGCTTACTGGGGGGCCTAGTCCACTATGGCTACACCTTC
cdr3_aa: CASSLLGGLVHYGYTF

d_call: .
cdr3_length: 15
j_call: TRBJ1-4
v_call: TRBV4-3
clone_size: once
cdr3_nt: TGCGCCAGCAGCCAGACGGGGGGAATCGGTGAAAAACTGTTTTTT
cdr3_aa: CASSQTGGIGEKLFF

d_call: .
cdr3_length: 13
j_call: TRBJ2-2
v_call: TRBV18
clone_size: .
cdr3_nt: TGTGCCAGCTCACCACCGGGGGCCGGGGAGCTGTTTTTT
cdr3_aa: CASSPPGAGELFF

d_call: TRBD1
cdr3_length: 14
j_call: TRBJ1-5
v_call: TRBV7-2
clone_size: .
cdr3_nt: TGTGCCAGCAGCCTGGGACAGAGTTATCAGCCCCAGCATTTT
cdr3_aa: CASSLGQSYQPQHF

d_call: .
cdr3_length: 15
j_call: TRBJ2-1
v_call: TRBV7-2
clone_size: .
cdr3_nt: TGTGCCAGCCGACCTAGGGGGGGGGATAACAATGAGCAGTTCTTC
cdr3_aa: CASRPRGGDNNEQFF

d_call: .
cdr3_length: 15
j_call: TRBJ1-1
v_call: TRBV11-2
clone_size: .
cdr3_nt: TGTGCCAGCAGCTTACTCCGGGACGTGAACACTGAAGCTTTCTTT
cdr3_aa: CASSLLRDVNTEAFF

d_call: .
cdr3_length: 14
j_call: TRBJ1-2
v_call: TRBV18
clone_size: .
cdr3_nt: TGTGCCAGCTCACCACAAAGTACAAATGGTGGCTACACCTTC
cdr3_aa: CASSPQSTNGGYTF

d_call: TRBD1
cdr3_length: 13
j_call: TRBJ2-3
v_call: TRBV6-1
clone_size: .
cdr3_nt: TGTGCCAGCAAATGGACAGGGGAAGATACGCAGTATTTT
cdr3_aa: CASKWTGEDTQYF

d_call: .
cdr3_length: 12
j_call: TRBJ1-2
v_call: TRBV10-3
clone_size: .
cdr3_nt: TGTGCCGCCTGGGCCGGGAACGATGGCTACACCTTC
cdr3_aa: CAAWAGNDGYTF

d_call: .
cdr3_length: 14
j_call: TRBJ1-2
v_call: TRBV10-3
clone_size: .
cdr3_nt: TGTGCCATCAAGGACAGCGGGACTAACTATGGCTACACCTTC
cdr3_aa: CAIKDSGTNYGYTF

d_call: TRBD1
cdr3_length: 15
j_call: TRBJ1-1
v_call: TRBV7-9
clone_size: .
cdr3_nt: TGTGCCAGCCTAGTTGCCGGGACAGCGAACACTGAAGCTTTCTTT
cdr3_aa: CASLVAGTANTEAFF

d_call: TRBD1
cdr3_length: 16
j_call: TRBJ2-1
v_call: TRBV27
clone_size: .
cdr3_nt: TGTGCCAGCAGTCCCAGGGACAGGGGGCTAAGACATGAGCAGTTCTTC
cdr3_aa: CASSPRDRGLRHEQFF

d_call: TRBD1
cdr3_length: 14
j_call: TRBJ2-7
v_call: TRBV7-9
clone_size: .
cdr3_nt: TGTGCCAGCAGCCCGGGGACAGGGGTTTACGAGCAGTACTTC
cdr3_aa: CASSPGTGVYEQYF

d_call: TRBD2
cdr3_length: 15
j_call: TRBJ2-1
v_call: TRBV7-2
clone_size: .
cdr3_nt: TGTGCCAGCAGCTTTCGGACTAGCGGGGTGAATGAGCAGTTCTTC
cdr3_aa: CASSFRTSGVNEQFF

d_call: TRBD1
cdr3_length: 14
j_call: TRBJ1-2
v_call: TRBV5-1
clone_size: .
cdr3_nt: TGCGCCAGCAGCTTTTTCCAAGGGACAGCCGGCTACACCTTC
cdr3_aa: CASSFFQGTAGYTF

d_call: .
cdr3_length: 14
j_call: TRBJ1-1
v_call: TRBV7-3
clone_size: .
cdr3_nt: TGTGCCAGCAGCCGGACGGGGGGGAACACTGAAGCTTTCTTT
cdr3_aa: CASSRTGGNTEAFF

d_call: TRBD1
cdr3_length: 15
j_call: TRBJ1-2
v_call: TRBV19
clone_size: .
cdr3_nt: TGTGCCAGTACCCGAACGCAACAGGGGAAGTCTGGCTACACCTTC
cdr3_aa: CASTRTQQGKSGYTF

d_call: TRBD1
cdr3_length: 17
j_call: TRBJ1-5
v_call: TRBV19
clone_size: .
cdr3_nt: TGTGCCAGTAGTATAGCGACAGGGGACTTAAGCAATCAGCCCCAGCATTTT
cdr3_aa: CASSIATGDLSNQPQHF

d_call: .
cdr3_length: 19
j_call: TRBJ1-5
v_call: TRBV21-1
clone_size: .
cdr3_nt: TGTGCCAGCAGCAAAGCCTCCGGAGGAATTTTGACTGGCAATCAGCCCCAGCATTTT
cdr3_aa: CASSKASGGILTGNQPQHF

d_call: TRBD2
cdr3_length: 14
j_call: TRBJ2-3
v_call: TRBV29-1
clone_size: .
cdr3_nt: TGCAGCGTTGTGCTAGCGGTCCGGGAAGATACGCAGTATTTT
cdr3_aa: CSVVLAVREDTQYF

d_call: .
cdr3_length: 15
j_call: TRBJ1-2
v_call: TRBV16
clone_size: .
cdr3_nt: TGTGCCAGCAGCCCAGGGACATCTAGGGCCTATGGCTACACCTTC
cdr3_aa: CASSPGTSRAYGYTF

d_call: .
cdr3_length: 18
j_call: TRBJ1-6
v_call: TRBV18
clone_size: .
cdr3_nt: TGTGCCAGCTCACCAACGGTTGCAGGAAGCTCCTATAATTCACCCCTCCACTTT
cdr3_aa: CASSPTVAGSSYNSPLHF

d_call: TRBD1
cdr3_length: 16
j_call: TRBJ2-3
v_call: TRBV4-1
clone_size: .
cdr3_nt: TGCGCCAGCAGCCGACTAACAGGGGCCAGCACAGATACGCAGTATTTT
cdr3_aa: CASSRLTGASTDTQYF

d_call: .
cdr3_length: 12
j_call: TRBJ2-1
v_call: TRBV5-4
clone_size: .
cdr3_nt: TGTGCCAGCAGCTTGCAGGGGGGGAAGCAGTTCTTC
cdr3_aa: CASSLQGGKQFF

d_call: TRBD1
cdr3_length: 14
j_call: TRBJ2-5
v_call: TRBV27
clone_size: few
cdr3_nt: TGTGCCAGCAGTCCAACAGGGGCCCAAGAGACCCAGTACTTC
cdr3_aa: CASSPTGAQETQYF

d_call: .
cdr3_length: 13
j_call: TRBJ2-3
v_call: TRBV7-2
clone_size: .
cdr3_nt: TGTGCCAGCAGCTTACAGGGTGGAAATACGCAGTATTTT
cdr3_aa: CASSLQGGNTQYF

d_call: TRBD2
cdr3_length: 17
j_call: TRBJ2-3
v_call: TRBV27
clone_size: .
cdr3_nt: TGTGCCAGCACCGGACTAGCGGGGGGGCCCGGCACAGATACGCAGTATTTT
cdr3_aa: CASTGLAGGPGTDTQYF

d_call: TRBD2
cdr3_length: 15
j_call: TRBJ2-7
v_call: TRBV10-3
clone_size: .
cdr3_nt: TGTGCCAGCAGTCTTCGGACTAGCGGGAACTACGAGCAGTACTTC
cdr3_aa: CASSLRTSGNYEQYF

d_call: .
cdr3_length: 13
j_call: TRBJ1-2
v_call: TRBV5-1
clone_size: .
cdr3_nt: TGCGCCAGCAGCTTCGTTGGGCGGGGGGAGGACACCTTC
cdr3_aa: CASSFVGRGEDTF

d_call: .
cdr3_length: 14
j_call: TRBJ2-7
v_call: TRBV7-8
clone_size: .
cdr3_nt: TGTGCCAGCAGCTTAGGGGCGGCCTCCTACGAGCAGTACTTC
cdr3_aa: CASSLGAASYEQYF

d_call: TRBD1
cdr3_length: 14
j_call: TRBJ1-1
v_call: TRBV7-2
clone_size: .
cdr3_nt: TGTGCCAGCAGCTTATCACTGGGACAGCCCGTGGCTTTCTTT
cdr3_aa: CASSLSLGQPVAFF

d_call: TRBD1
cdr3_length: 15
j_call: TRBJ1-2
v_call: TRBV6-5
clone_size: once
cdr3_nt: TGTGCCAGCAGTTCGGTACAGGGGGCGACAAACGGCTACACCTTC
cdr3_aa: CASSSVQGATNGYTF

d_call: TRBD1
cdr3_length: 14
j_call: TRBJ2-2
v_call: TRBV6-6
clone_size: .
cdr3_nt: TGTGCCAGCAGTCCGGGACAGCACACCGGGGAGCTGTTTTTT
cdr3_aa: CASSPGQHTGELFF

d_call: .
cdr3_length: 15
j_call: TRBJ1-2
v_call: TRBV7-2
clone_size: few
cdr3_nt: TGTGCCAGCAGCTTAGAGGGGATGACAAACTATGGCTACACCTTC
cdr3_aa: CASSLEGMTNYGYTF

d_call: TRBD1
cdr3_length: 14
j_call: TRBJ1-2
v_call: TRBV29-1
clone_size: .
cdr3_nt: TGCAGCGTTGATAGCTGGGGACAGAGCGATGGCTACACCTTC
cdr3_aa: CSVDSWGQSDGYTF